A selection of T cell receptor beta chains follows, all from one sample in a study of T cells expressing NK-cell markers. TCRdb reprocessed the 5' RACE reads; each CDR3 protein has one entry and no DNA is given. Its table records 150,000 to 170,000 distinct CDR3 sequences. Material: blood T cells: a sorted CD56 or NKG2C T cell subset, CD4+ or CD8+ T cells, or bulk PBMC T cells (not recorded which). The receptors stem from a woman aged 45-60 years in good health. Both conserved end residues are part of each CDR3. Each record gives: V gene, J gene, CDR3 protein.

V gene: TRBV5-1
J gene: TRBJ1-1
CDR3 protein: CASSFNISPGTGVPNTEAFF

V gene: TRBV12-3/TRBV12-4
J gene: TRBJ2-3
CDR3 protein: CASSLTSGRAPDTQYF

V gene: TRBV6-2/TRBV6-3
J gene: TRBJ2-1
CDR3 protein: CASTKSLTYNEQFF

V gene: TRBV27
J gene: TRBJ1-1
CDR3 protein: CASSLSSEAEAFF

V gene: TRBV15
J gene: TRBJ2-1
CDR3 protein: CATSSGLAENNEQFF

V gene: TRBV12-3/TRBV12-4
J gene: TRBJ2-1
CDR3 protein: CASSRAAGGDEQFF

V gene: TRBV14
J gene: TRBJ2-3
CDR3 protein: CASSQERLAGGTDTQYF

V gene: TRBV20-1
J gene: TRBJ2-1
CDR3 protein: CSARPGGLAGRGEQFF

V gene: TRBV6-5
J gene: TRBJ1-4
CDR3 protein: CASSYSDGTSEKLFF

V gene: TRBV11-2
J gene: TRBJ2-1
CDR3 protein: CASSLGLAGGLDEQFF

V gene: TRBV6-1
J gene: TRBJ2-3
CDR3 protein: CASSDSQREKHTQYF

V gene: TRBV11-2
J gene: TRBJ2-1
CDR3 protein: CASSLDSGTGRNEQFF

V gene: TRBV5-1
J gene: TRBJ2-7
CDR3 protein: CASSQREGLFHEQYF

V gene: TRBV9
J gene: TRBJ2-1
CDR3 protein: CASSASGVSYNEQFF

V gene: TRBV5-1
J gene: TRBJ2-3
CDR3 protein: CASSLWTSGRAADTQYF

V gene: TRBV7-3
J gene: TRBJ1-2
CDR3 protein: CASSLTGGPDYGYTF

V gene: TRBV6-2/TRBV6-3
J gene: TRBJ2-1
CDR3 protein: CASSYLAGVNEQFF

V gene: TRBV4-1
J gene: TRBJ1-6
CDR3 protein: CASSQDGGGNSPLHF

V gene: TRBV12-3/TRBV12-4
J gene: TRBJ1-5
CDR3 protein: CASSLGQGWMKAQHF

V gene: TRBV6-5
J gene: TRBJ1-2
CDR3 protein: CASSYSSSSYGYTF

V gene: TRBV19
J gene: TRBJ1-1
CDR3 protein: CASSLQNTEAFF

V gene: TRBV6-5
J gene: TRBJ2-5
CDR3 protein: CASSFTGGQETQYF

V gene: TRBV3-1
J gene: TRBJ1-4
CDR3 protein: CASSPSTTNEKLFF

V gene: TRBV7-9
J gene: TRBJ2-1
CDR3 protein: CASSSPGVEDNEQFF

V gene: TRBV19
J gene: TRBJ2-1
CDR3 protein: CASSTGLNNEQFF

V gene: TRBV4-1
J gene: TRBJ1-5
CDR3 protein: CASSPGIGENQPQHF

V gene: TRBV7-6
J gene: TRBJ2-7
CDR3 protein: CASSLSGWDEQYF

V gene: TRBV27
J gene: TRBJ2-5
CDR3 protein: CASRNRTKGTQYF

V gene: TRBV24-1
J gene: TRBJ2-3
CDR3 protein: CATSDYKEGTDTQYF

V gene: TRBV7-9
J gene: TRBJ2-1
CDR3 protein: CASRPVPSDNEQFF

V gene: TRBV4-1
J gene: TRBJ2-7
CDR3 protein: CASSQEILAGGSYEQYF

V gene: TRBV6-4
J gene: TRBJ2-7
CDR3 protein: CASASGNYEQYF

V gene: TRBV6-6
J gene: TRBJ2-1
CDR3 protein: CASSYSWINEQFF

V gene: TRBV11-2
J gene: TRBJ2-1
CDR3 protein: CASSGSKARNEQFF

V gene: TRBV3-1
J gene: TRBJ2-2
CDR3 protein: CASSPGTIAGELFF

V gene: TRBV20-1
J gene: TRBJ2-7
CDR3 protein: CSARDPASVIPYEQYF

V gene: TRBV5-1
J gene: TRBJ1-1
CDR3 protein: CASSFERGGIGTEAFF

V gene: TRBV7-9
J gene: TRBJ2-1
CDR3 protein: CASSLERKPGFF

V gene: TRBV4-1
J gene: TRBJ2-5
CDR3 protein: CASTSPRKTQYF

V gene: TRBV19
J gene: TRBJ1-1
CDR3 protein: CASSIRAGTEAFF

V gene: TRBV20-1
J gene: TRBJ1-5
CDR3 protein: CSARTTGANQPQHF

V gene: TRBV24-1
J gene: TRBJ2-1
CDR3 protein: CATSPADLKSEQFF

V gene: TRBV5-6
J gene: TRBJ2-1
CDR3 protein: CASSLAKWGSYNEQFF